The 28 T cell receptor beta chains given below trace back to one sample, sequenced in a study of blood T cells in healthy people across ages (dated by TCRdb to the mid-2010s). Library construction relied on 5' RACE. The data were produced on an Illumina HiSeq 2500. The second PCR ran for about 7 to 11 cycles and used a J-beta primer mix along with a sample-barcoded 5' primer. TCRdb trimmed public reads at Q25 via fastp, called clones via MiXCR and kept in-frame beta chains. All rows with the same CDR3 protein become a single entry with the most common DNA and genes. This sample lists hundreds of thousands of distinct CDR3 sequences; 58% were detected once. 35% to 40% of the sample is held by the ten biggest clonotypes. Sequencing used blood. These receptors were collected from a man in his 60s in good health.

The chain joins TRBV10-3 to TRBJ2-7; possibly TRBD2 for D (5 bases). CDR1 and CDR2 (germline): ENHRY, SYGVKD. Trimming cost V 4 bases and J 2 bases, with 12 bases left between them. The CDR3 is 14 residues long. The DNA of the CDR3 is TGTGCCATCAGTGGAAGAGCGGAGACCTACGAGCAGTACTTC. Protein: CAISGRAETYEQYF.

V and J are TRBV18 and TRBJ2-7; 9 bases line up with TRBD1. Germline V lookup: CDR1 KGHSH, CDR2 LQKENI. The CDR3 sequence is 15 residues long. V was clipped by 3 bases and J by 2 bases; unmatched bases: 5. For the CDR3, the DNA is TGTGCCAGCTCACCTTCCGGGACAGGGACCTACGAGCAGTACTTC. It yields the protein CASSPSGTGTYEQYF.

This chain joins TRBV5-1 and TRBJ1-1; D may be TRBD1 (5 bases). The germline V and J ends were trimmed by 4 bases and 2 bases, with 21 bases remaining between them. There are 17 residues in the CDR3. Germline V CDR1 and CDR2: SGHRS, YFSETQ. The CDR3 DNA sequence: TGCGCCAGCAGCGACCCCAACTCCGGCAGGGTTAACACTGAAGCTTTCTTT. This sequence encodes CASSDPNSGRVNTEAFF.

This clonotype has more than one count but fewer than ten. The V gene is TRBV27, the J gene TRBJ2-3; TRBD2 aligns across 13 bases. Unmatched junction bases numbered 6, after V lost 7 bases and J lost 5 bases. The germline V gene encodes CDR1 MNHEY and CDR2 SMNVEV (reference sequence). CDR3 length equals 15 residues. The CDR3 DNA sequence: TGTGCCAGCAATCCATGGACTAGCGGGGGAGATACGCAGTATTTT. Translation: CASNPWTSGGDTQYF.

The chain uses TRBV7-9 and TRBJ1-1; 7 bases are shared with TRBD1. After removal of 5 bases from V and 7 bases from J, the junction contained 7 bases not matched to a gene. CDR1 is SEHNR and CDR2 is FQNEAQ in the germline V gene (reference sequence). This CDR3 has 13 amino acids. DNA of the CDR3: TGTGCCAGCAGCCCAAGGACAGGTCGTGAAGCTTTCTTT. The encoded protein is CASSPRTGREAFF.

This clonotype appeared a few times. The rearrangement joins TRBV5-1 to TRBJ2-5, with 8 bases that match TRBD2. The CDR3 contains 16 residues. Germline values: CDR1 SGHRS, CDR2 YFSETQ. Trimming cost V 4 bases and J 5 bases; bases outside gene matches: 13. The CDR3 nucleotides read TGCGCCAGCAGCCCGGGGTTAGCGGGGTTTGTGGAGACCCAGTACTTC. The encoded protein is CASSPGLAGFVETQYF.

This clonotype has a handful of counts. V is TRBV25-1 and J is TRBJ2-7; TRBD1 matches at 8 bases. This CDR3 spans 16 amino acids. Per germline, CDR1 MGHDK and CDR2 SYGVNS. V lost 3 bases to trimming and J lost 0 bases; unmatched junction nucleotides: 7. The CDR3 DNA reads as TGTGCCAGCAGTGATCCAAGGACAGGGAGCTCCTACGAGCAGTACTTC. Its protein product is CASSDPRTGSSYEQYF.

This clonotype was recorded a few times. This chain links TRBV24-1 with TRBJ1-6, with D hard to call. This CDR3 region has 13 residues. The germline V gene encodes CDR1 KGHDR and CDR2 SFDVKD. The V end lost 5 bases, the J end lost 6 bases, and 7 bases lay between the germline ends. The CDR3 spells CATSASFNSPLHF. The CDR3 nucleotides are TGTGCCACCAGTGCATCTTTTAATTCACCCCTCCACTTT.

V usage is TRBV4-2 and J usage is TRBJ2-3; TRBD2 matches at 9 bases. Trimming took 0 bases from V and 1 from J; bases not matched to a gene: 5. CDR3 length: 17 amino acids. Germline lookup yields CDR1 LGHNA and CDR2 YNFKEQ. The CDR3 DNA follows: TGTGCCAGCAGCCAAGAGGCGCTAGCGGGGCGCACAGATACGCAGTATTTT. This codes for CASSQEALAGRTDTQYF.

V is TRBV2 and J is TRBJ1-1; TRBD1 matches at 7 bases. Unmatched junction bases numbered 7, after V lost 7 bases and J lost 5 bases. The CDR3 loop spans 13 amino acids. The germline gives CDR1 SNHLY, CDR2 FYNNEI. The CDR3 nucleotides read TGTGCCAGCACCGGACAGGAGCGAACTGAAGCTTTCTTT. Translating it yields CASTGQERTEAFF.

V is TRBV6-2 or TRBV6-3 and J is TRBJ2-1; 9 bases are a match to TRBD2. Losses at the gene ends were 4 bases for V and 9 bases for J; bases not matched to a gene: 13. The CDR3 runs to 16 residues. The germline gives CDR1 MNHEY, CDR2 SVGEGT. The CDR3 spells CASSSYYAGGRGEQFF. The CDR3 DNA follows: TGTGCCAGCAGTTCCTACTACGCGGGGGGGCGAGGTGAGCAGTTCTTC.

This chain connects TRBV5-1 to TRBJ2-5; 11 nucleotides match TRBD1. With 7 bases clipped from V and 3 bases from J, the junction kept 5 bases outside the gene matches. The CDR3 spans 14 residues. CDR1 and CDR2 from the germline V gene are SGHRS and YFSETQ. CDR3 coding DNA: TGCGCCAGCCAGCCGGGACAGGGGGAAGAGACCCAGTACTTC. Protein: CASQPGQGEETQYF. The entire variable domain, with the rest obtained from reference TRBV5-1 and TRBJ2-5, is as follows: KAGVTQTPRYLIKTRGQQVTLSCSPISGHRSVSWYQQTPGQGLQFLFEYFSETQRNKGNFPGRFSGRQFSNSRSEMNVSTLELGDSALYLCASQPGQGEETQYFGPGTRLLVL.

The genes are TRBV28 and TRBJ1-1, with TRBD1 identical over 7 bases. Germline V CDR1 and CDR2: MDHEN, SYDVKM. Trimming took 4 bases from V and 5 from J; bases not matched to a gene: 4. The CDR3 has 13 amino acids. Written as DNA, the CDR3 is TGTGCCAGCAGTTCCCCGACAGGGACTGAAGCTTTCTTT. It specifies CASSSPTGTEAFF.

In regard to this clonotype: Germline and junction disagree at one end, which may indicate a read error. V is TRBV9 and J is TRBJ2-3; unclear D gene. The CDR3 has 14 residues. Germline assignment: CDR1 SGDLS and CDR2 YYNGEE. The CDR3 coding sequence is TGTACCAGCAGCTCTCACTTGGGCACAGATACGCAGTATTTT. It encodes CTSSSHLGTDTQYF.

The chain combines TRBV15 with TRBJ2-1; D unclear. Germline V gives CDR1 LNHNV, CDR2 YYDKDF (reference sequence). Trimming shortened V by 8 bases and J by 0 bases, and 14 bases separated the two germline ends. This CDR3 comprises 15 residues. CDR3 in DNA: TGTGCCACCCAGGCGAGTCAACACTCCTACAATGAGCAGTTCTTC. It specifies CATQASQHSYNEQFF.

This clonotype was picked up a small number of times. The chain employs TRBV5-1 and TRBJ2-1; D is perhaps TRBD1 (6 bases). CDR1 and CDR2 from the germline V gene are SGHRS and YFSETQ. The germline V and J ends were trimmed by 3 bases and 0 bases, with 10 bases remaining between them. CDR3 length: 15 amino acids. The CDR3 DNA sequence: TGCGCCAGCAGCTCGACAGGACCCTCCTACAATGAGCAGTTCTTC. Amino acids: CASSSTGPSYNEQFF.

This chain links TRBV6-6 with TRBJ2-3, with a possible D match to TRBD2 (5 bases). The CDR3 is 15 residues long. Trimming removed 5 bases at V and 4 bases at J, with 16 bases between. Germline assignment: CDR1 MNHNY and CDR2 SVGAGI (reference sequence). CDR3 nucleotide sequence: TGTGCCAGCAGTCGCCCTGGGAGTCGGGCAGATACGCAGTATTTT. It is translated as CASSRPGSRADTQYF.

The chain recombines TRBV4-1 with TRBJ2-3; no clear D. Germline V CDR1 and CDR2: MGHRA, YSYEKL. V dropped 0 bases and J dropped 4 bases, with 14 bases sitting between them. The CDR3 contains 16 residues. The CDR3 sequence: CASSQEGAHIADTQYF. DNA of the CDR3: TGCGCCAGCAGCCAAGAAGGCGCCCACATTGCAGATACGCAGTATTTT.

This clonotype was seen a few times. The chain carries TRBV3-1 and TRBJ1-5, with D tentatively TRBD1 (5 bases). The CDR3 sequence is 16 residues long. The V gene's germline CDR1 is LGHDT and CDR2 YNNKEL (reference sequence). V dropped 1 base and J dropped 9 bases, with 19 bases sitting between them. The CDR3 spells CASSQVGWAGNLPQHF. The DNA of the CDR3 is TGTGCCAGCAGCCAAGTAGGGTGGGCAGGGAATTTGCCCCAGCATTTT.

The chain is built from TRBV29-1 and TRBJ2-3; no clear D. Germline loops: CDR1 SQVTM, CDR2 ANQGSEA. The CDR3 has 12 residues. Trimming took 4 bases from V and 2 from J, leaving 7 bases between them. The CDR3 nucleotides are TGCAGCGTTGTCCAAACCACAGATACGCAGTATTTT. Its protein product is CSVVQTTDTQYF.

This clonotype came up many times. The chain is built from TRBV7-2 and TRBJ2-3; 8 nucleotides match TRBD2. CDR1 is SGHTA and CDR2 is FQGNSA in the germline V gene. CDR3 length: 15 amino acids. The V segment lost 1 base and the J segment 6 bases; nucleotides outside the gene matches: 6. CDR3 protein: CASSLVGGGSDTQYF. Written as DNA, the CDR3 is TGTGCCAGCAGCTTAGTCGGGGGGGGTTCGGATACGCAGTATTTT.

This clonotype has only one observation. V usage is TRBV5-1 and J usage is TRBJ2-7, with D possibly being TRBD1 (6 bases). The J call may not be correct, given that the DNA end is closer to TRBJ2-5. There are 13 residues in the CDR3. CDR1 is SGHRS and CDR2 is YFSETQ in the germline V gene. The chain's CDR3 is CASRWDTMGTQYF. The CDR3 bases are TGCGCCAGCAGATGGGACACCATGGGGACCCAGTACTTC.

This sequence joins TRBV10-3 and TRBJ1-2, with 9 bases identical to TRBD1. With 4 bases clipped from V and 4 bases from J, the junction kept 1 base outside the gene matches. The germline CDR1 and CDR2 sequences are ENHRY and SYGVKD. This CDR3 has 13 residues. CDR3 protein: CAISGQGGYGYTF. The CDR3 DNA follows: TGTGCCATCAGTGGACAGGGGGGCTATGGCTACACCTTC.

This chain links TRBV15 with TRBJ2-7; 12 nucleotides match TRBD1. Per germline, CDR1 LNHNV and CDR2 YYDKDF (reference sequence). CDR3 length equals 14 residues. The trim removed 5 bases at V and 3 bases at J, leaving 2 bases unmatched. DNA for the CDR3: TGTGCCACCAGCCGGGACAGGGGGCTCTACGAGCAGTACTTC. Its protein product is CATSRDRGLYEQYF.

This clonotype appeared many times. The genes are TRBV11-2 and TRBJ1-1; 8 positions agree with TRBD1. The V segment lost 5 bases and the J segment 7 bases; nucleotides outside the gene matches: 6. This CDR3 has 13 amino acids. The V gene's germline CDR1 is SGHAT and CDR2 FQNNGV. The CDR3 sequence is CASSPPTGVEAFF. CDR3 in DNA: TGTGCCAGCAGCCCTCCGACAGGGGTTGAAGCTTTCTTT.

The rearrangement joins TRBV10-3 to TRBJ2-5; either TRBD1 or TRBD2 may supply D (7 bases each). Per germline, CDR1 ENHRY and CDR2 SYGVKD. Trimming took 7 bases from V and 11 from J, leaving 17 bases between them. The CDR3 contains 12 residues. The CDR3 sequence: CAITRGGNEQYF. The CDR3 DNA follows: TGTGCCATCACCAGGGGGGGTAATGAGCAGTACTTC.

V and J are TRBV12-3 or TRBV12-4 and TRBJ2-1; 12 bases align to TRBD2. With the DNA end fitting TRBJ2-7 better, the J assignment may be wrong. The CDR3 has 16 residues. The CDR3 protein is CASSQTSGGNYNEQYF. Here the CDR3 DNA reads TGTGCCAGCAGTCAGACTAGCGGGGGTAACTACAATGAGCAGTACTTC.

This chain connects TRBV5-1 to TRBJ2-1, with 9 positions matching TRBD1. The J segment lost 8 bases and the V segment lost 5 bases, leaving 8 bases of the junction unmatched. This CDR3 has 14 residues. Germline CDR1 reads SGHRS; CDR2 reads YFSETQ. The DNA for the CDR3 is TGCGCCAGCAGTTATGACAGGGGGAGGGATGAGCAGTTCTTC. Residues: CASSYDRGRDEQFF.